The clone carrying this T cell receptor (beta chain) has just a few counts. The CDR3 has 14 amino acids. V was pared by 1 base and J by 9 bases, with 3 bases of the junction left unmatched. CDR1 and CDR2 (germline): SGHAT, FQNNGV. Combining a sample-barcoded 5' primer with a J-beta primer mix, a second PCR ran for roughly 7 to 11 cycles. TCRdb called the 5' RACE reads again in MiXCR, with one record for every CDR3 protein. Of 760,000 or so distinct CDR3 sequences listed, 20% to 25% are singletons. This entry belongs to a study of blood T cells in healthy people across ages. The same data also contributed to another study, on T cells of mothers and their children. That source reports: Every microgram of extracted RNA entered cDNA synthesis, around 1.4 ug per 15 ul.

The source material was blood. The sequence came from a boy between 10 and 17 years old in good health. This chain links TRBV11-2 with TRBJ1-6; 7 bases align to TRBD1. The CDR3 spells CASSLGGGGSPLHF. For the CDR3, the DNA is TGTGCCAGCAGCTTAGGAGGGGGCGGTTCACCCCTCCACTTT.